A single sample is the source of the 27 T cell receptor beta chains below, sequenced in a study of T cells after yellow fever vaccination. A single record per CDR3 protein comes from TCRdb applying MiXCR to the 5' RACE reads. This sample has about 230,000 distinct CDR3 sequences; around 6.7% occur once, and the top ten carry roughly 1%. This material consisted of CD4+ T cells sorted from PBMCs, taken on the day of the yellow fever booster vaccination. These receptors all stem from a man younger than 45 who received the YFV17D yellow fever vaccine.

This clonotype showed up just a few times. J is TRBJ2-1 and V is TRBV5-4; 7 nucleotides match TRBD1. CDR1 SGHNT and CDR2 YYREEE come from the germline V gene (reference sequence). The ends lost 4 bases at V and 0 bases at J; junction bases unmatched: 7. The CDR3 loop spans 16 amino acids. The CDR3 nucleotides read TGTGCCAGCAGCGTAAACCGGGACAGCTCCTACAATGAGCAGTTCTTC. Amino acids: CASSVNRDSSYNEQFF.

The sample holds a few counts of this clonotype. This chain connects TRBV12-3 or TRBV12-4 to TRBJ1-1; 9 bases map to TRBD1. This CDR3 comprises 15 residues. With V trimmed by 6 bases and J by 4 bases, 9 bases remained unmatched. The DNA for the CDR3 is TGTGCCAGCAGAACTACAGGGGGCCTCGGCACTGAAGCTTTCTTT. Amino acid sequence: CASRTTGGLGTEAFF.

This clonotype has just a few counts. The chain joins TRBV5-5 to TRBJ1-1; D is undetermined. This CDR3 has 12 amino acids. The germline V gene has CDR1 SGHKS and CDR2 YYEKEE (reference sequence). Trimming cost V 4 bases and J 1 base, with 5 bases left between them. CDR3 residues: CASSRSNTEAFF. CDR3 coding DNA: TGTGCCAGCAGCCGGTCGAACACTGAAGCTTTCTTT.

This clonotype was detected only a few times. The rearrangement joins TRBV18 to TRBJ2-1; D tentatively reads TRBD1 or TRBD2 (5 bases each). The CDR3 runs to 11 residues. Trimming took 4 bases from V and 10 from J, leaving 8 bases between them. Per the germline V gene, CDR1 is KGHSH and CDR2 is LQKENI. For the CDR3, the DNA is TGTGCCAGCTCACGCCGGGACGAGCAGTTCTTC. This sequence encodes CASSRRDEQFF.

This clonotype was counted a few times. V gene TRBV5-5 combines with J gene TRBJ2-6; TRBD1 might be the D (5 bases). The CDR3 is 15 residues long. Germline V gene sequence: CDR1 SGHKS, CDR2 YYEKEE (reference sequence). V was clipped by 5 bases and J by 0 bases, with 9 bases between them. The CDR3 loop reads CASSYQGSGANVLTF. In DNA form, the CDR3 reads TGTGCCAGCAGTTACCAGGGCTCTGGGGCCAACGTCCTGACTTTC.

This clonotype came up many times. The chain uses TRBV7-8 and TRBJ2-1, with 7 positions matching TRBD2. There are 12 residues in the CDR3. J lost 3 bases, V lost 8 bases, and 1 base had no gene match. The V gene's germline CDR1 is SGHVS and CDR2 FQNEAQ. The CDR3 DNA sequence: TGTGCCAGCGGGAGGGGCTACAATGAGCAGTTCTTC. It codes for CASGRGYNEQFF. The entire variable domain, with the rest obtained from reference TRBV7-8 and TRBJ2-1, is as follows: GAGVSQSPRYKVAKRGQDVALRCDPISGHVSLFWYQQALGQGPEFLTYFQNEAQLDKSGLPSDRFFAERPEGSVSTLKIQRTQQEDSAVYLCASGRGYNEQFFGPGTRLTVL.

This clonotype was seen ten or more times. The chain has TRBV7-2 and TRBJ2-7, with 14 bases aligning to TRBD2. V was pared by 0 bases and J by 3 bases, with 4 bases of the junction left unmatched. CDR3 length: 17 residues. From germline, CDR1 is SGHTA and CDR2 FQGNSA. DNA for the CDR3: TGTGCCAGCAGCTTAGCTGGGACTAGCGGGAGCCTCTACGAGCAGTACTTC. Its protein product is CASSLAGTSGSLYEQYF.

This clonotype came up many times. The chain uses TRBV7-8 and TRBJ2-7, with D unclear. Trimming pared 2 bases from V and 4 bases from J, leaving 12 bases between. Germline CDR1 SGHVS, CDR2 FQNEAQ. The CDR3 contains 14 residues. The CDR3 coding sequence is TGTGCCAGCAGCTTACTCCAAATCGGGTACGAGCAGTACTTC. This codes for CASSLLQIGYEQYF.

The chain carries TRBV6-2 or TRBV6-3 and TRBJ2-7; 10 nucleotides agree with TRBD1. The CDR3 runs to 14 residues. J gave up 4 bases and V 8 bases, and 8 bases lay outside the gene matches. Germline assignment: CDR1 MNHEY and CDR2 SVGEGT. The CDR3 DNA sequence: TGTGCCAGCCAGTGGGACAGGGGTACTTACGAGCAGTACTTC. It translates to CASQWDRGTYEQYF.

This clonotype was counted a few times. V and J are TRBV15 and TRBJ2-7; 11 bases fit TRBD2. The V gene's germline CDR1 is LNHNV and CDR2 YYDKDF (reference sequence). The CDR3 consists of 16 residues. Unmatched junction bases numbered 11, after V lost 6 bases and J lost 4 bases. The CDR3 loop is CATSRNSGRAIYEQYF. The CDR3 nucleotides are TGTGCCACCAGTCGGAATAGCGGGAGGGCCATATACGAGCAGTACTTC.

This clonotype was counted a few times. This chain connects TRBV6-2 or TRBV6-3 to TRBJ2-1; no definite D call. Germline values: CDR1 MNHEY, CDR2 SVGEGT. The CDR3 is 16 residues long. V was trimmed by 5 bases and J by 0 bases, leaving 14 bases between them. This CDR3 reads CASSPDGGSSYNEQFF. CDR3 bases: TGTGCCAGCAGTCCCGACGGCGGAAGCTCCTACAATGAGCAGTTCTTC.

This clonotype has a handful of counts. This sequence joins TRBV5-1 and TRBJ2-3, with 10 bases matching TRBD1. J lost 3 bases, V lost 0 bases, and 4 bases had no gene match. Germline CDR1 SGHRS, CDR2 YFSETQ. This CDR3 comprises 16 residues. The CDR3 sequence is CASSLGQGAPTDTQYF. DNA for the CDR3: TGCGCCAGCAGCTTGGGACAGGGGGCGCCGACAGATACGCAGTATTTT.

As regards this clonotype: One end of the junction does not line up with germline, which may come from a read error. The chain links TRBV30 to TRBJ2-2; TRBD1 agrees at 11 bases. This CDR3 is 16 amino acids long. In germline, CDR1 is GTSNPN, CDR2 SVGIG (reference sequence). CDR3 amino acids: CAWSPPGTGGTGELYF. The DNA for the CDR3 is TGTGCCTGGAGTCCTCCCGGGACAGGGGGGACCGGGGAGCTGTATTTT.

This clonotype was seen at least ten times. This chain links TRBV30 with TRBJ2-1; TRBD2 might be the D (5 bases). CDR1 and CDR2 from the germline V gene are GTSNPN and SVGIG (reference sequence). V was cut by 4 bases and J by 9 bases, with 10 bases left in between. The CDR3 contains 11 residues. The CDR3 spells CAWKGASEQFF. As DNA, the CDR3 is TGTGCCTGGAAGGGAGCGTCTGAGCAGTTCTTC.

A few counts support this clonotype. The chain combines TRBV7-2 with TRBJ2-4; D unclear. Germline lookup yields CDR1 SGHTA and CDR2 FQGNSA. The CDR3 totals 12 residues. Trimming took off 2 bases at V and 7 bases at J, with 6 bases between the two ends. The CDR3 sequence: CASSLFRNIQYF. CDR3 sequence (DNA): TGTGCCAGCAGCTTATTCCGGAACATTCAGTACTTC.

This clonotype was seen ten or more times. The chain uses TRBV3-1 and TRBJ2-2, with 10 positions matching TRBD2. V was clipped by 0 bases and J by 6 bases; unmatched bases: 7. CDR3 length: 17 amino acids. Germline values: CDR1 LGHDT, CDR2 YNNKEL (reference sequence). The CDR3 here is CASSQDPSGRAAGELFF. Here the CDR3 DNA reads TGTGCCAGCAGCCAAGACCCCAGCGGGAGGGCCGCCGGGGAGCTGTTTTTT.

The rearrangement uses TRBV6-2 or TRBV6-3 and TRBJ1-1, with D perhaps TRBD1 (6 bases). With 2 bases removed from V and 4 bases from J, the gap between germline ends came to 20 bases. Germline lookup yields CDR1 MNHEY and CDR2 SVGEGT. This CDR3 is 17 amino acids long. CDR3 in amino acids: CASSYEGGGVGLTEAFF. The CDR3 coding sequence is TGTGCCAGCAGTTACGAGGGGGGGGGGGTCGGTCTCACTGAAGCTTTCTTT.

This clonotype has just a few counts. The chain carries TRBV10-2 and TRBJ2-4; 15 bases are shared with TRBD2. Germline values: CDR1 WSHSY, CDR2 SAAADI. With 6 bases clipped from V and 1 base from J, the junction kept 13 bases outside the gene matches. This CDR3 is built from 20 residues. In DNA form, the CDR3 reads TGCGCCAGCAGGGAACCCGGACTAGCGGGAGGGCCTGGGGCCAAAAACATTCAGTACTTC. Its protein product is CASREPGLAGGPGAKNIQYF.

This clonotype was counted a few times. The chain carries TRBV15 and TRBJ2-5; tentatively, D is TRBD1 (6 bases). The CDR3 loop spans 16 amino acids. The germline V and J ends were trimmed by 2 bases and 4 bases, with 17 bases remaining between them. Germline V gene sequence: CDR1 LNHNV, CDR2 YYDKDF (reference sequence). The CDR3 DNA sequence: TGTGCCACCAGCAGACCACGACAGACAGGTGGAGAGACCCAGTACTTC. Translation gives CATSRPRQTGGETQYF. The variable domain in full, completed from reference TRBV15 and TRBJ2-5, reads DAMVIQNPRYQVTQFGKPVTLSCSQTLNHNVMYWYQQKSSQAPKLLFHYYDKDFNNEADTPDNFQSRRPNTSFCFLDIRSPGLGDTAMYLCATSRPRQTGGETQYFGPGTRLLVL.

The table lists this clonotype with a few counts. This chain links TRBV7-2 with TRBJ2-7; D is undetermined. Deletions cut 5 bases from V and 1 base from J, with 18 bases between. Germline CDR1 and CDR2: SGHTA and FQGNSA. The CDR3 consists of 16 residues. This CDR3 is CASSPRVRAVSYEQYF. CDR3 in DNA: TGTGCCAGCAGCCCCCGGGTTAGGGCGGTATCCTACGAGCAGTACTTC. Drawing the rest from reference TRBV7-2 and TRBJ2-7, the complete variable domain is GAGVSQSPSNKVTEKGKDVELRCDPISGHTALYWYRQSLGQGLEFLIYFQGNSAPDKSGLPSDRFSAERTGGSVSTLTIQRTQQEDSAVYLCASSPRVRAVSYEQYFGPGTRLTVT.

This clonotype has ten or more counts. V gene TRBV20-1 combines with J gene TRBJ2-3; 11 bases align to TRBD2. With 3 bases clipped from V and 4 bases from J, the junction kept 6 bases outside the gene matches. The CDR3 length is 15 residues. CDR1 and CDR2 (germline): DFQATT, SNEGSKA (reference sequence). CDR3 bases: TGCAGTGCTAGTGCTACTAGCGGGGGTTCAGATACGCAGTATTTT. Its protein product is CSASATSGGSDTQYF.

This clonotype turned up a few times. V and J are TRBV28 and TRBJ2-1; 15 bases are shared with TRBD2. This CDR3 contains 17 residues. In germline, CDR1 is MDHEN, CDR2 SYDVKM. Trimming removed 4 bases from V and 4 bases from J; junction bases left unmatched: 5. The CDR3 nucleotides are TGTGCCAGCAGTTCGAGGACTAGCGGGAGGGCATACAATGAGCAGTTCTTC. This translates into CASSSRTSGRAYNEQFF.

Ten or more counts support this clonotype. This chain connects TRBV19 to TRBJ2-4; D is perhaps TRBD1 (6 bases). The germline CDR1 and CDR2 sequences are LNHDA and SQIVND (reference sequence). The V end lost 3 bases, the J end lost 6 bases, and 15 bases lay between the germline ends. This CDR3 region has 15 residues. CDR3 sequence (DNA): TGTGCCAGTAGTATTGAGCAGGGGTTCGCAAACATTCAGTACTTC. Its translation is CASSIEQGFANIQYF.

In regard to this clonotype: The junction shows a germline mismatch at one end, possibly a read error. The chain employs TRBV6-2 or TRBV6-3 and TRBJ1-5; no clear D. The CDR3 is 14 amino acids. Germline lookup yields CDR1 MNHEY and CDR2 SVGEGT. DNA for the CDR3: TGTGCCAGCAGATACTCGACGAGCCCGTGGCCCCAGCATTTT. It codes for CASRYSTSPWPQHF.

This clonotype came up many times. This chain uses TRBV29-1 with TRBJ2-7; a weak D match, TRBD2 (5 bases). Germline V CDR1 and CDR2: SQVTM, ANQGSEA. The CDR3 totals 13 residues. V was clipped by 6 bases and J by 5 bases, with 17 bases between them. CDR3 loop: CSVGTFEGHEQYF. CDR3 bases: TGCAGCGTAGGAACCTTTGAGGGTCACGAGCAGTACTTC.

About this clonotype: One end of the junction fails to match germline, which may point to a read error. The genes are TRBV20-1 and TRBJ1-2; D gene unclear. The germline V gene has CDR1 DFQATT and CDR2 SNEGSKA (reference sequence). The CDR3 length is 12 residues. The CDR3 DNA follows: TGCGGTGCTAGAGGCATCGGGTATGGCTACACCTTC. Protein: CGARGIGYGYTF.

There are many counts of this clonotype. V gene TRBV7-2 combines with J gene TRBJ1-1; a weak D match, TRBD1 (6 bases). The CDR3 length is 15 residues. Germline V gene sequence: CDR1 SGHTA, CDR2 FQGNSA. Trimming took off 5 bases at V and 1 base at J, with 14 bases between the two ends. The CDR3 nucleotides read TGTGCCAGCAGCCCCCGACCGACAGGGAACACTGAAGCTTTCTTT. This sequence encodes CASSPRPTGNTEAFF. The variable domain in full, completed from reference TRBV7-2 and TRBJ1-1, reads GAGVSQSPSNKVTEKGKDVELRCDPISGHTALYWYRQSLGQGLEFLIYFQGNSAPDKSGLPSDRFSAERTGGSVSTLTIQRTQQEDSAVYLCASSPRPTGNTEAFFGQGTRLTVV.